Presented here are 32 T cell receptor beta chains from one specimen sequenced in a study of identical twins. TCRdb passed the 5' RACE reads through MiXCR, listing each CDR3 protein once. The data contain 600,000 to 700,000 distinct CDR3 sequences, about 20% of them singletons. In addition, the sample was reused for a study of T cells expressing NK-cell markers.

The specimen was PBMCs. These receptors came from a young woman in good health.

This clonotype turned up a few times. The chain links TRBV5-1 to TRBJ2-1; possibly TRBD1 or TRBD2 for D (5 bases each). V lost 3 bases and J lost 6, with 16 bases in between. Germline V lookup: CDR1 SGHRS, CDR2 YFSETQ. CDR3 length equals 15 residues. DNA of the CDR3: TGCGCCAGCAGCTCTACGGGACGCCCTACCAATGAGCAGTTCTTC. Protein: CASSSTGRPTNEQFF. The full variable domain, rest sourced from reference TRBV5-1 and TRBJ2-1, is KAGVTQTPRYLIKTRGQQVTLSCSPISGHRSVSWYQQTPGQGLQFLFEYFSETQRNKGNFPGRFSGRQFSNSRSEMNVSTLELGDSALYLCASSSTGRPTNEQFFGPGTRLTVL.

This clonotype was observed a few times. The J gene is TRBJ2-7, the V gene TRBV20-1, with 8 bases identical to TRBD1. With V trimmed by 0 bases and J by 6 bases, 13 bases remained unmatched. Germline V CDR1 and CDR2: DFQATT, SNEGSKA (reference sequence). The CDR3 runs 16 residues. Here the CDR3 DNA reads TGCAGTGCTAGAGATCCGACAGGGGCCGTCCTAGGCGAGCAGTACTTC. Amino acid sequence: CSARDPTGAVLGEQYF.

The table lists this clonotype with many counts. V gene TRBV6-2 or TRBV6-3 combines with J gene TRBJ2-3; unclear D gene. The CDR3 runs 10 residues. Trimming took off 5 bases at V and 6 bases at J, with 3 bases between the two ends. Germline loops: CDR1 MNHEY, CDR2 SVGEGT. CDR3 sequence: CASSRDTQYF. As DNA, the CDR3 is TGTGCCAGCAGTCGGGATACGCAGTATTTT.

This clonotype was seen at least ten times. This chain links TRBV28 with TRBJ2-7, with a possible D match to TRBD1 (5 bases). This CDR3 has 15 residues. V lost 5 bases and J lost 3, with 17 bases in between. Per germline, CDR1 MDHEN and CDR2 SYDVKM. As DNA, the CDR3 is TGTGCCAGCAGTGTGACAGCCAATACGATCTACGAGCAGTACTTC. Protein sequence: CASSVTANTIYEQYF.

V is TRBV15 and J is TRBJ2-1, with D uncertain. Between the trimmed V and J ends, which lost 5 bases and 4 bases, there was a span of 9 bases. Germline V lookup: CDR1 LNHNV, CDR2 YYDKDF (reference sequence). CDR3 length: 13 amino acids. CDR3 in DNA: TGTGCCACCAGCGAGGTGCCTTACAATGAGCAGTTCTTC. Encoded protein: CATSEVPYNEQFF.

This sequence joins TRBV7-2 and TRBJ1-5, with no clear D. The CDR3 is 13 amino acids. V was shortened by 4 bases and J by 5 bases, with 9 bases between the two germline ends. CDR1 is SGHTA and CDR2 is FQGNSA in the germline V gene. DNA of the CDR3: TGTGCCAGCAGCTCGGACGGATATCAGCCCCAGCATTTT. Translated, it gives CASSSDGYQPQHF.

Turning to this clonotype: A read error may produce the germline difference seen at one junction end. CDR3 protein: CTSSSGNPYGYTF. For the CDR3, the DNA is TGTACCAGCAGTTCCGGGAACCCATATGGCTACACCTTC. V usage is TRBV12-3 or TRBV12-4 and J usage is TRBJ1-2; D is undetermined. The CDR3 contains 13 residues.

The chain has TRBV9 and TRBJ2-2; D gene ambiguous. V dropped 0 bases and J dropped 1 base, with 7 bases sitting between them. There are 15 residues in the CDR3. The germline V gene has CDR1 SGDLS and CDR2 YYNGEE. CDR3 sequence: CASSVEMRNTGELFF. In nucleotides, the CDR3 is TGTGCCAGCAGCGTAGAGATGAGGAACACCGGGGAGCTGTTTTTT.

The J gene is TRBJ2-3, the V gene TRBV5-1; D is possibly TRBD2 (5 bases). V was clipped by 3 bases and J by 5 bases, with 19 bases between them. The CDR3 consists of 16 residues. CDR1 SGHRS and CDR2 YFSETQ come from the germline V gene. The CDR3 here is CASSSRLLGAGDTQYF. CDR3 DNA sequence: TGCGCCAGCAGCTCGAGATTACTAGGTGCAGGAGATACGCAGTATTTT.

CDR3 DNA sequence: TGCAGCGTTGAAACCCGACAGGGAACCTACGAGCAGTACTTC. The encoded protein is CSVETRQGTYEQYF. This chain links TRBV29-1 with TRBJ2-7; TRBD1 matches at 7 bases. With V trimmed by 2 bases and J by 2 bases, 6 bases remained unmatched. This CDR3 region has 14 residues. Germline V CDR1 and CDR2: SQVTM, ANQGSEA.

A few counts support this clonotype. This chain links TRBV6-6 with TRBJ2-1; the D gene is possibly TRBD2 (5 bases). Germline values: CDR1 MNHNY, CDR2 SVGAGI (reference sequence). Trimming removed 2 bases at V and 9 bases at J, with 8 bases between. There are 12 residues in the CDR3. This CDR3 is CASSYAAGEQFF. In nucleotides, the CDR3 is TGTGCCAGCAGTTACGCCGCGGGTGAGCAGTTCTTC.

The rearrangement links TRBV9 to TRBJ2-2, with 11 positions matching TRBD2. There are 18 residues in the CDR3. Germline trimming cut 3 bases from V and 2 bases from J; bases unmatched to any gene: 9. The germline gives CDR1 SGDLS, CDR2 YYNGEE. The CDR3 region has the DNA TGTGCCAGCAGCGCAACTAGCGGGGGTCCTCTAAACACCGGGGAGCTGTTTTTT. This encodes CASSATSGGPLNTGELFF. The variable domain in full, with the rest retrieved from reference TRBV9 and TRBJ2-2, is DSGVTQTPKHLITATGQRVTLRCSPRSGDLSVYWYQQSLDQGLQFLIQYYNGEERAKGNILERFSAQQFPDLHSELNLSSLELGDSALYFCASSATSGGPLNTGELFFGEGSRLTVL.

This clonotype was seen more than once but under ten times. The chain has TRBV2 and TRBJ2-7; 7 bases agree with TRBD1. The CDR3 has 11 residues. V lost 7 bases, J lost 7 bases, and 4 bases stayed unmatched. Germline lookup yields CDR1 SNHLY and CDR2 FYNNEI. CDR3 protein: CASKAGGEQYF. CDR3 in DNA: TGTGCCAGCAAGGCAGGGGGTGAGCAGTACTTC.

The genes are TRBV6-1 and TRBJ2-3; possible D gene TRBD2, 6 bases. V was clipped by 5 bases and J by 2 bases, with 20 bases between them. Germline V gene lookup returns CDR1 MNHNS and CDR2 SASEGT. The CDR3 contains 17 residues. The CDR3 nucleotides are TGTGCCAGCAGTCCCCGGGGTAGCGGAGCCCTCACAGATACGCAGTATTTT. Its protein is CASSPRGSGALTDTQYF.

V gene TRBV2 combines with J gene TRBJ1-2; 7 nucleotides match TRBD1. The CDR3 is 14 residues long. The ends lost 4 bases at V and 4 bases at J; junction bases unmatched: 6. The germline V gene has CDR1 SNHLY and CDR2 FYNNEI. In DNA, the CDR3 is TGTGCCAGCAGTGTGGGACAGAATCTCTATGGCTACACCTTC. As protein: CASSVGQNLYGYTF.

This clonotype was recorded a few times. The V call is TRBV29-1, the J call TRBJ2-7; 10 bases line up with TRBD1. The CDR3 extends over 14 amino acids. V shed 5 bases and J 5 bases; nucleotides not matched to a gene: 9. Germline V lookup: CDR1 SQVTM, CDR2 ANQGSEA. CDR3 bases: TGCAGCGTTTCCGGGGACAGGGGACGGCACGAGCAGTACTTC. Its translation is CSVSGDRGRHEQYF.

The chain recombines TRBV6-1 with TRBJ2-5; 9 bases match TRBD2. This CDR3 region has 18 residues. Germline CDR1 MNHNS, CDR2 SASEGT. The V segment lost 4 bases and the J segment 1 base; nucleotides outside the gene matches: 13. The CDR3 spells CASSGPLRQRGVQETQYF. The CDR3 DNA is TGTGCCAGCAGTGGGCCCCTCCGCCAGCGGGGGGTCCAAGAGACCCAGTACTTC.

The gene calls are TRBV6-2 or TRBV6-3 and TRBJ2-7; 9 bases fit TRBD2. Trimming cost V 11 bases and J 0 bases; bases outside gene matches: 8. The V gene's germline CDR1 is MNHEY and CDR2 SVGEGT. The CDR3 is made up of 14 amino acids. CDR3 DNA sequence: TGTGCCGCCACGACTAGCGGATACTCCTACGAGCAGTACTTC. This gives the protein CAATTSGYSYEQYF.

Many counts were recorded for this clonotype. V usage is TRBV29-1 and J usage is TRBJ1-2; the D is unclear. The CDR3 loop spans 14 amino acids. The V and J ends lost 2 bases and 8 bases respectively, with 18 bases between them. Per germline, CDR1 SQVTM and CDR2 ANQGSEA. The CDR3 DNA reads as TGCAGCGTTGAAAAAGGTTCAGGAGGCCAAGGCTACACCTTC. Protein sequence: CSVEKGSGGQGYTF.

This rearrangement joins TRBV20-1 to TRBJ2-1, with TRBD2 identical over 8 bases. This CDR3 is 13 amino acids long. V was clipped by 6 bases and J by 5 bases; unmatched bases: 6. Germline V gene sequence: CDR1 DFQATT, CDR2 SNEGSKA (reference sequence). Written as DNA, the CDR3 is TGCAGTGCCCCCTCCGGGAGGGACAATGAGCAGTTCTTC. It codes for CSAPSGRDNEQFF.

This clonotype came up many times. The chain is built from TRBV5-6 and TRBJ2-3, with TRBD1 identical over 7 bases. The CDR3 runs to 15 residues. CDR1 SGHDT and CDR2 YYEEEE come from the germline V gene. J was trimmed by 7 bases and V by 6 bases; bases with no gene match: 14. DNA for the CDR3: TGTGCCAGCACCATTGTCCGGACAGGACGCCATACGCAGTATTTT. Translating it yields CASTIVRTGRHTQYF. Full variable domain (missing parts from reference TRBV5-6 and TRBJ2-3): DAGVTQSPTHLIKTRGQQVTLRCSPKSGHDTVSWYQQALGQGPQFIFQYYEEEERQRGNFPDRFSGHQFPNYSSELNVNALLLGDSALYLCASTIVRTGRHTQYFGPGTRLTVL.

This clonotype occurred once. The rearrangement joins TRBV20-1 to TRBJ1-2; D remains ambiguous. The CDR3 loop spans 14 amino acids. CDR1 and CDR2 from the germline V gene are DFQATT and SNEGSKA (reference sequence). Trimming shortened V by 5 bases and J by 7 bases, and 20 bases separated the two germline ends. The chain's CDR3 is CSAWKEESSSGYTF. The CDR3 DNA reads as TGCAGTGCTTGGAAAGAGGAATCGTCTTCTGGCTACACCTTC.

The rearrangement joins TRBV7-8 to TRBJ2-2; D may be TRBD2 (6 bases). Trimming stripped 8 bases from V and 4 bases from J, with 20 bases between. The CDR3 extends over 16 amino acids. The germline CDR1 and CDR2 sequences are SGHVS and FQNEAQ. As DNA, the CDR3 is TGTGCCAGCCGACTTTCAGTCGGCGGGGTCACCGGGGAGCTGTTTTTT. Translating gives CASRLSVGGVTGELFF.

The chain carries TRBV20-1 and TRBJ2-2, with D possibly TRBD2 on 5 matching bases. Germline loops: CDR1 DFQATT, CDR2 SNEGSKA (reference sequence). This CDR3 spans 11 amino acids. V lost 2 bases and J 8 bases, leaving 6 bases between the germline ends. CDR3 sequence (DNA): TGCAGTGCTAGACGAGGGGGGGAGCTGTTTTTT. It encodes CSARRGGELFF.

This clonotype came up a few times. The chain uses TRBV3-1 and TRBJ2-5, with 10 bases fitting TRBD1. The V and J ends lost 1 base and 5 bases, in that order; junction bases with no gene match: 7. This CDR3 has 16 amino acids. Germline CDR1 and CDR2: LGHDT and YNNKEL (reference sequence). The CDR3 sequence: CASSQGLPGQGETQYF. The CDR3 DNA reads TGTGCCAGCAGCCAAGGTCTTCCGGGACAGGGGGAGACCCAGTACTTC.

This clonotype has more than one count but fewer than ten. The V gene is TRBV2, the J gene TRBJ2-1, with 10 positions matching TRBD2. With 5 bases clipped from V and 4 bases from J, the junction kept 5 bases outside the gene matches. The CDR3 is 15 amino acids. Germline CDR1 is SNHLY and CDR2 is FYNNEI. The chain's CDR3 is CASSREREGYNEQFF. The CDR3, as DNA: TGTGCCAGCAGTCGTGAGCGGGAGGGATACAATGAGCAGTTCTTC.

This clonotype was counted a few times. The J gene is TRBJ2-7, the V gene TRBV29-1; TRBD1 agrees at 9 bases. This CDR3 has 14 residues. V gave up 4 bases and J gave up 1 base; unmatched junction bases: 5. In germline, CDR1 is SQVTM, CDR2 ANQGSEA. The CDR3 DNA sequence: TGCAGCGTTGTGGGGACAGGGAATTCCTACGAGCAGTACTTC. It encodes CSVVGTGNSYEQYF.

V and J are TRBV7-2 and TRBJ2-7, with 8 bases matching TRBD1. Germline values: CDR1 SGHTA, CDR2 FQGNSA. With V trimmed by 5 bases and J by 2 bases, 8 bases remained unmatched. This CDR3 contains 15 residues. CDR3: CASSTAGTGPYEQYF. CDR3 bases: TGTGCCAGCAGCACAGCCGGGACAGGACCCTACGAGCAGTACTTC.

This chain connects TRBV20-1 to TRBJ2-3; 7 bases are shared with TRBD2. The trim removed 1 base at V and 4 bases at J, leaving 17 bases unmatched. This CDR3 has 18 residues. Germline V gene lookup returns CDR1 DFQATT and CDR2 SNEGSKA (reference sequence). CDR3 DNA sequence: TGCAGTGCTAGAGGTATACCGGGGCTAGCGGTTGCCCCAGATACGCAGTATTTT. It yields the protein CSARGIPGLAVAPDTQYF.

J is TRBJ2-2 and V is TRBV11-3, with D uncertain. Trimming stripped 4 bases from V and 8 bases from J, with 11 bases between. The CDR3 loop spans 13 amino acids. Germline V lookup: CDR1 SGHNT, CDR2 YENEEA. CDR3: CASSSRYEGELFF. The CDR3 nucleotides read TGTGCCAGCAGCTCGCGCTATGAAGGGGAGCTGTTTTTT.

V usage is TRBV20-1 and J usage is TRBJ1-5; no definite D call. Germline CDR1 DFQATT, CDR2 SNEGSKA (reference sequence). The CDR3 covers 13 residues. Trimming left V 4 bases short and J 4 bases short, with 11 bases between. Here the CDR3 DNA reads TGCAGTGCTACCACAGTTTTGAATCAGCCCCAGCATTTT. Its translation: CSATTVLNQPQHF.

V is TRBV12-3 or TRBV12-4 and J is TRBJ1-6, with no clear D. V was trimmed by 3 bases and J by 7 bases, leaving 10 bases between them. The CDR3 is 14 amino acids. This CDR3 reads CASSFVSTNSPLHF. The CDR3 nucleotides read TGTGCCAGCAGTTTTGTCAGTACAAATTCACCCCTCCACTTT.